The sequence of this T cell receptor beta chain was determined in a study of blood T cell repertoires in COVID-19. Across the whole study: The samples span acute and convalescent COVID-19 from the United States, Italy and Spain. The cDNA or gDNA used as material had been derived from T cells, B-cell-depleted T cells, or PBMCs.

Trimming took 3 bases from V and 7 from J, leaving 13 bases between them. The germline V gene has CDR1 LNHDA and CDR2 SQIVND (reference sequence). This CDR3 is built from 14 residues. Measured with immunoSEQ multiplex PCR; TCRdb has only the in-frame clones, and not every one. This sample has about 40,000 clones, with roughly four fifths found just once. The sequencing input was peripheral blood. J is TRBJ2-1 and V is TRBV19; D call uncertain. The receptor was derived from a human donor in a cohort sampled during active or convalescent COVID-19. The donor label of this sample is uncertain. The CDR3 DNA reads as TGTGCCAGTAGTATTCGGAGCGCTGAGAATGAGCAGTTCTTC. Its protein product is CASSIRSAENEQFF. The full variable domain, its missing parts supplied by reference TRBV19 and TRBJ2-1, is DGGITQSPKYLFRKEGQNVTLSCEQNLNHDAMYWYRQDPGQGLRLIYYSQIVNDFQKGDIAEGYSVSREKKESFPLTVTSAQKNPTAFYLCASSIRSAENEQFFGPGTRLTVL.